One and the same sample provided the 21 T cell receptor beta chains below, sequenced in a study of T-cell reconstitution after alpha-beta-depleted transplantation in children. Preparation of the TCRbeta library involved a method that used unique molecular identifiers. Using its own MiXCR run on the PCR reads, TCRdb lists one record per CDR3 protein. The sample consists of some 600,000 distinct CDR3 sequences, over 10% of them appearing once. The sample in question was PBMCs, mostly from graft donor cells, obtained 360 days after TCRalphabeta/CD19-depleted stem cell transplant. Receptors were obtained from a male patient younger than 18 who had a stem cell transplant for acute myeloid leukemia, so the T cells may come from the graft donor.

This clonotype has more than one count but fewer than ten. The V gene is TRBV3-1, the J gene TRBJ1-1; D is undetermined. The V and J ends lost 7 bases and 4 bases respectively, with 10 bases between them. The CDR3 totals 12 residues. The germline V gene encodes CDR1 LGHDT and CDR2 YNNKEL (reference sequence). This CDR3 reads CASTPDGTEAFF. Here the CDR3 DNA reads TGTGCCAGCACCCCAGACGGCACTGAAGCTTTCTTT.

Many counts were recorded for this clonotype. The V and J genes are TRBV5-1 and TRBJ2-3; 11 nucleotides match TRBD2. Germline-derived CDR1 and CDR2 are SGHRS and YFSETQ. V trimming: 5 bases; J trimming: 0 bases; junction bases outside the gene matches: 5. The CDR3 is made up of 16 amino acids. CDR3 DNA: TGCGCCAGCAGGAGACTAGCGGGACAAAGCACAGATACGCAGTATTTT. This translates into CASRRLAGQSTDTQYF.

The J gene is TRBJ2-2, the V gene TRBV15; D uncertain. The CDR3 sequence is 16 residues long. V gave up 1 base and J gave up 1 base, with 10 bases separating them. Germline assignment: CDR1 LNHNV and CDR2 YYDKDF (reference sequence). The DNA of the CDR3 is TGTGCCACCAGCAGAGTTCTCACGGGGAACACCGGGGAGCTGTTTTTT. It yields the protein CATSRVLTGNTGELFF. Full variable domain (remainder filled in from reference TRBV15 and TRBJ2-2): DAMVIQNPRYQVTQFGKPVTLSCSQTLNHNVMYWYQQKSSQAPKLLFHYYDKDFNNEADTPDNFQSRRPNTSFCFLDIRSPGLGDTAMYLCATSRVLTGNTGELFFGEGSRLTVL.

J is TRBJ2-3 and V is TRBV20-1; unclear D gene. The CDR3 extends over 12 amino acids. Germline loops: CDR1 DFQATT, CDR2 SNEGSKA (reference sequence). Trimming removed 6 bases at V and 4 bases at J, with 11 bases between. This chain's CDR3 is CSATPGPDTQYF. CDR3 DNA: TGCAGTGCCACCCCAGGACCAGATACGCAGTATTTT.

This clonotype was counted a few times. The genes are TRBV27 and TRBJ2-1, with 7 nucleotides matching TRBD1. Unmatched junction bases numbered 11, after V lost 6 bases and J lost 6 bases. From germline, CDR1 is MNHEY and CDR2 SMNVEV (reference sequence). The CDR3 contains 15 residues. The CDR3 DNA reads TGTGCCAGCAGCCCCCGACAGGGTTGGGGCAATGAGCAGTTCTTC. This translates into CASSPRQGWGNEQFF.

V is TRBV7-3 and J is TRBJ2-5; D perhaps matches TRBD2 (6 bases). The germline V gene encodes CDR1 SGHTA and CDR2 FQGTGA. The CDR3 loop spans 14 amino acids. Trimming took off 2 bases at V and 5 bases at J, with 12 bases between the two ends. CDR3 in DNA: TGTGCCAGCAGCTTAGCCCCCGCGGGGGAGACCCAGTACTTC. Translated: CASSLAPAGETQYF.

On this clonotype: A read error may account for a junction end that differs from germline. The chain combines TRBV28 with TRBJ2-7; 15 nucleotides align to TRBD2. Germline lookup yields CDR1 MDHEN and CDR2 SYDVKM. The CDR3 has 12 amino acids. The CDR3 loop reads CASSYGTSGGTF. The CDR3 DNA reads TGTGCCAGCAGCTATGGGACTAGCGGGGGGACGTTC.

This clonotype has at least ten counts. This chain links TRBV27 with TRBJ2-7; 11 bases are a match to TRBD2. Trimming cost V 4 bases and J 2 bases; bases outside gene matches: 4. There are 15 residues in the CDR3. The germline gives CDR1 MNHEY, CDR2 SMNVEV (reference sequence). The CDR3 coding sequence is TGTGCCAGCAGTTGGACTAGCGGGCCTGCCTACGAGCAGTACTTC. Residues: CASSWTSGPAYEQYF.

The chain has TRBV9 and TRBJ2-1, with TRBD2 matching 11 bases. The CDR3 is made up of 16 amino acids. The V gene end was trimmed by 0 bases and the J gene end by 2 bases; junction bases not matched to a gene: 1. Germline V gene sequence: CDR1 SGDLS, CDR2 YYNGEE. The CDR3 spells CASSVVAGGAYNEQFF. The CDR3 DNA sequence: TGTGCCAGCAGCGTAGTAGCGGGAGGGGCCTACAATGAGCAGTTCTTC.

This clonotype was recorded only once. The V call is TRBV9, the J call TRBJ2-7; TRBD2 matches 11 bases. Looked up from germline, CDR1 is SGDLS and CDR2 is YYNGEE. The CDR3 is made up of 15 amino acids. The junction had 2 bases not matched to a gene; V was cut back by 0 bases and J by 3 bases. The CDR3 DNA is TGTGCCAGCAGCGTAGGGGGACTAGCGGACTACGAGCAGTACTTC. Translating gives CASSVGGLADYEQYF.

V usage is TRBV5-1 and J usage is TRBJ2-7; D may be TRBD2 (6 bases). Trimming stripped 1 base from V and 7 bases from J, with 12 bases between. The V gene's germline CDR1 is SGHRS and CDR2 YFSETQ. The CDR3 has 13 residues. In DNA form, the CDR3 reads TGCGCCAGCAGCTTGCTTCCCGCGGGGGAGCAGTACTTC. This codes for CASSLLPAGEQYF.

This clonotype was counted a few times. The V and J genes are TRBV29-1 and TRBJ2-7; D possibly corresponds to TRBD1 (6 bases). The CDR3 runs 12 residues. CDR1 is SQVTM and CDR2 is ANQGSEA in the germline V gene. Trimming removed 7 bases from V and 2 bases from J, with 12 bases in between. The CDR3 DNA reads TGCAGCGGGACAGCATCTACCTACGAGCAGTACTTC. Its protein product is CSGTASTYEQYF.

This clonotype was seen only a few times. V is TRBV20-1 and J is TRBJ2-4; D gene unclear. The CDR3 loop spans 10 amino acids. Looked up from germline, CDR1 is DFQATT and CDR2 is SNEGSKA (reference sequence). V lost 6 bases and J 8 bases, leaving 8 bases between the germline ends. CDR3 DNA sequence: TGCAGTGCCTCGTGGGACATTCAGTACTTC. As protein: CSASWDIQYF.

This clonotype came up many times. The J gene is TRBJ2-7, the V gene TRBV5-1; 14 bases agree with TRBD2. The CDR3 sequence is 17 residues long. Germline loops: CDR1 SGHRS, CDR2 YFSETQ. Losses at the gene ends were 2 bases for V and 6 bases for J; bases not matched to a gene: 10. The CDR3 region is CASSFQPGLAGASEQYF. The CDR3 DNA follows: TGCGCCAGCAGCTTTCAACCGGGACTAGCGGGAGCTTCCGAGCAGTACTTC.

This clonotype has a count of ten or more. The chain has TRBV15 and TRBJ2-1; 11 nucleotides align to TRBD2. CDR1 and CDR2 from the germline V gene are LNHNV and YYDKDF (reference sequence). This CDR3 has 13 residues. V was clipped by 5 bases and J by 10 bases; unmatched bases: 4. As DNA, the CDR3 is TGTGCCACCAGCGCTGGACTAGCGGGCGAGCAGTTCTTC. This translates into CATSAGLAGEQFF.

This chain joins TRBV12-2 and TRBJ2-1; the table's D call, TRBD2, was not checked against the DNA. TRBV12-2 is a pseudogene locus. This CDR3 is built from 16 residues. CDR3 nucleotides: TGTGCAAGTGGCAGGAGGCTTCCTAGCGGGAGAAGTGAGCAGTTCTTC. Its protein is CASGRRLPSGRSEQFF.

This clonotype was observed a handful of times. In DNA form, the CDR3 reads TGTGCCAGCAGTTTAGTTAGTGGGAGATGGCAAGAGACCCAGTACTTC. Its protein product is CASSLVSGRWQETQYF. The genes are TRBV12-3 or TRBV12-4 and TRBJ2-5; perhaps TRBD2 as D (5 bases). Between the trimmed V and J ends, which lost 1 base and 2 bases, there was a span of 14 bases. The CDR3 has 16 amino acids.

This clonotype was seen at least ten times. This chain links TRBV7-6 with TRBJ2-5; D is uncertain. The CDR3 consists of 12 residues. The V gene's germline CDR1 is SGHVS and CDR2 FNYEAQ. V gave up 3 bases and J gave up 3 bases, with 5 bases separating them. The DNA for the CDR3 is TGTGCCAGCAGCTTTGGCAAAGAGACCCAGTACTTC. Amino acid sequence: CASSFGKETQYF.

This clonotype was detected many times. The chain joins TRBV5-1 to TRBJ2-1; tentatively, D is TRBD2 (5 bases). The CDR3 runs to 15 residues. Looked up from germline, CDR1 is SGHRS and CDR2 is YFSETQ. Trimming pared 6 bases from V and 0 bases from J, leaving 13 bases between. The CDR3 DNA is TGCGCCAGCACTGCTAGCTGGAGCTCCTACAATGAGCAGTTCTTC. The encoded protein is CASTASWSSYNEQFF.

This chain links TRBV20-1 with TRBJ2-1; 7 bases match TRBD2. V gave up 6 bases and J gave up 8 bases; unmatched junction bases: 10. This CDR3 contains 13 residues. Germline CDR1 is DFQATT and CDR2 is SNEGSKA (reference sequence). The CDR3 reads CSASLRELHEQFF. CDR3 nucleotide sequence: TGCAGTGCCTCTCTGCGGGAGCTCCATGAGCAGTTCTTC.

This chain links TRBV20-1 with TRBJ1-4; tentative D call: TRBD1 (5 bases). Germline CDR1 and CDR2: DFQATT and SNEGSKA (reference sequence). The CDR3 sequence is 13 residues long. V was shortened by 0 bases and J by 10 bases, with 12 bases between the two germline ends. The CDR3 bases are TGCAGTGCTAGAGATTCGACAGTTGCAAAACTGTTTTTT. Its translation is CSARDSTVAKLFF.